The source of this T cell receptor beta chain is a study of shared clonotypes between healthy human individuals. The study, taken as a whole, reports: Despite large depth, rarefaction showed incomplete sorted-subset sequencing. Researchers found naive subsets generally carried larger estimated richness than memory subsets.

V was clipped by 6 bases and J by 0 bases, with 12 bases between them. CDR1 and CDR2 (germline): SNHLY, FYNNEI. The CDR3 totals 14 residues. Sequencing was performed with immunoSEQ multiplex PCR; in TCRdb, only in-frame clones are kept and a portion is missing. The sample holds roughly 1.4 million clones, roughly 98.5% seen once. Subsets obtained from CD4+ cells comprised CD45RA+ naive and CD45RA-negative memory cells. Of note for this clone: What it binds is unknown.

The chain carries TRBV2 and TRBJ2-7, with TRBD1 as a possible D gene (6 bases). Sequencing input: naive CD4+ T cells sorted from blood. The sample's subset: CD45RA+ positively selected. The origin of this receptor is a man aged 30 to 39 in good health. The CDR3 DNA is TGTGCCAGCAGGAGGACAGACAGCTCCTACGAGCAGTACTTC. It encodes CASRRTDSSYEQYF. Complete variable domain (other parts from reference TRBV2 and TRBJ2-7): EPEVTQTPSHQVTQMGQEVILRCVPISNHLYFYWYRQILGQKVEFLVSFYNNEISEKSEIFDDQFSVERPDGSNFTLKIRSTKLEDSAMYFCASRRTDSSYEQYFGPGTRLTVT.